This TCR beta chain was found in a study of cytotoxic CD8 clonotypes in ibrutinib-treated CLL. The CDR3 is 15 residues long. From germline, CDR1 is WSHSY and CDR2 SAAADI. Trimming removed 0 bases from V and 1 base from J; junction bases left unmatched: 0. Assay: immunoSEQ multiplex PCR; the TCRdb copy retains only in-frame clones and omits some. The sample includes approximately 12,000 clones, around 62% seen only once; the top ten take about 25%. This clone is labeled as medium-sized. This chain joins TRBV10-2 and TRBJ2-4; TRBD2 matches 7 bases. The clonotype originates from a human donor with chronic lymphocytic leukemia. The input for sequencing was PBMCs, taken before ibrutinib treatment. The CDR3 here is CASSESRGAKNIQYF. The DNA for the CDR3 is TGCGCCAGCAGTGAGTCGCGGGGGGCCAAAAACATTCAGTACTTC.